A selection of T cell receptor beta chains follows, all from one sample in a study of blood T cell repertoires in COVID-19. Clones were read by immunoSEQ multiplex PCR, and TCRdb kept only the in-frame ones, dropping some. The sample includes roughly 150,000 clones, 80% to 90% of them seen just once. Sequencing was carried out using peripheral blood. Source of these receptors: a woman in her thirties or forties with acute or convalescent COVID-19. Both conserved end residues are part of each CDR3. The D gene is left open where the match is weak. Rows give clone size only sometimes, using once, few, many, or a class for an expanded clone.

clone size,CDR3 length,J gene,V gene,D gene,CDR3 DNA,CDR3 protein
-,10,TRBJ2-3,TRBV29-1,-,TGCAGCGTTGTAGTGGATACGCAGTATTTT,CSVVVDTQYF
-,14,TRBJ1-1,TRBV4-2,TRBD1,TGTGCCAGCAGCCGGGGACAGGGGCCTTCCGAAGCTTTCTTT,CASSRGQGPSEAFF
-,12,TRBJ1-6,TRBV9,-,TGTGCCAGCAGCGGAGGGAATTCACCCCTCCACTTT,CASSGGNSPLHF
-,19,TRBJ1-3,TRBV7-3,-,TGTGCCAGCAGCTTAATCTCTCGAAAAAACCTGGAGGACGGAAACACCATATATTTT,CASSLISRKNLEDGNTIYF
-,17,TRBJ2-1,TRBV5-6,-,TGTGCCAGCAGCTCCTCGCCCTCCGGGAGAATAGACAATGAGCAGTTCTTC,CASSSSPSGRIDNEQFF
-,16,TRBJ2-1,TRBV7-2,TRBD2,TGTGCCAGCAGCTTGACTAGCGGGAGTACCTACAATGAGCAGTTCTTC,CASSLTSGSTYNEQFF
-,13,TRBJ2-5,TRBV27,-,TGTGCCAGCAGTTTACGTGAGCGAGAGACCCAGTACTTC,CASSLRERETQYF
-,15,TRBJ2-2,TRBV7-9,-,TGTGCCAGCAGCCCCCCTGCGGGGTTCACCGGGGAGCTGTTTTTT,CASSPPAGFTGELFF
-,13,TRBJ2-1,TRBV14,-,TGTGCCAGCAGCCATACAGGGTACAATGAGCAGTTCTTC,CASSHTGYNEQFF
-,11,TRBJ1-5,TRBV6-1,-,TGTGCCAGCAGTGAGAGGGAGCCCCAGCATTTT,CASSEREPQHF
-,15,TRBJ2-7,TRBV14,TRBD2,TGTGCCAGCAGCCAATTTAGCGGGAGTTACTACGAGCAGTACTTC,CASSQFSGSYYEQYF
-,11,TRBJ1-1,TRBV7-6,-,TGTGCCAGCAGCGCCACAGGGAAAGCTTTCTTT,CASSATGKAFF
once,13,TRBJ1-3,TRBV14,-,TGTGCCAGCAGCCCGTCCTCTGGAAACACCATATATTTT,CASSPSSGNTIYF
-,12,TRBJ1-5,TRBV28,-,TGTGCCAGCAGTTTACGCGAGCGCCCTTTTCATTTT,CASSLRERPFHF
-,16,TRBJ1-2,TRBV24-1,-,TGTGCCACCAGTGAGACGGGAAACGGACTGGGCTATGGCTACACCTTC,CATSETGNGLGYGYTF
-,20,TRBJ1-1,TRBV28,-,TGTGCCAGCAGTTTCTTCCTGATATTGGGGGGGGGAAATCTGAACACTGAAGCTTTCTTT,CASSFFLILGGGNLNTEAFF
-,16,TRBJ1-4,TRBV7-8,-,TGTGCCAGCAGCCACCTGGGAAGGGAGGCTAATGAAAAACTGTTTTTT,CASSHLGREANEKLFF
-,15,TRBJ1-2,TRBV27,-,TGTGCCAGCAGGGGCCCCGACAGTGTTAACTATGGCTACACCTTC,CASRGPDSVNYGYTF
many,15,TRBJ2-6,TRBV5-1,-,TGCGCCAGCAGCGTATCAGGGTCTGGGGCCAACGTCCTGACTTTC,CASSVSGSGANVLTF